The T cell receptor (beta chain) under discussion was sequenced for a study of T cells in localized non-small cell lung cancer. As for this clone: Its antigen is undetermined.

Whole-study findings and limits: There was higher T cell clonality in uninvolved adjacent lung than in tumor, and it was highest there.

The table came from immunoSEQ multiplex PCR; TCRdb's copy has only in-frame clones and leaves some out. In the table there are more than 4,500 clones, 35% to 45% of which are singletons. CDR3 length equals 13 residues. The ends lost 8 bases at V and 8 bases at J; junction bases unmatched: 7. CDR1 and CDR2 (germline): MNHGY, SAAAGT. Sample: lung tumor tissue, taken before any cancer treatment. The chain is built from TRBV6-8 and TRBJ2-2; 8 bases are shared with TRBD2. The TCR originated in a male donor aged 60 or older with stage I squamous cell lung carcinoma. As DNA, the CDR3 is TGTGCCAGCTCGGGACTAGTGACGGGGGAGCTGTTTTTT. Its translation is CASSGLVTGELFF.